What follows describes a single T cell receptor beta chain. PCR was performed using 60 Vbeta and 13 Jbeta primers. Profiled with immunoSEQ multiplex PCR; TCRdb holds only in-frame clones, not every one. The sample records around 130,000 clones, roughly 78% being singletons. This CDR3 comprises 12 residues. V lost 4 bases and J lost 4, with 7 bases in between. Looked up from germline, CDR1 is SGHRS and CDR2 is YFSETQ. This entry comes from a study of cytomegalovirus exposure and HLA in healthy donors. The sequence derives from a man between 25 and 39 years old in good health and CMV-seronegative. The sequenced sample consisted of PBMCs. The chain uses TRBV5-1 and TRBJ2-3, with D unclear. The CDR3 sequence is CASSRGADTQYF. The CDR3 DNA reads TGCGCCAGCAGCCGAGGCGCAGATACGCAGTATTTT.